Following are 20 T cell receptor beta chains from one sample sequenced in a study of blood T cell repertoires in COVID-19. Method: immunoSEQ multiplex PCR; TCRdb's copy keeps in-frame clones and lacks some. In the table there are 75,000 to 85,000 clones, 80% to 90% of which are singletons. Sequencing input: peripheral blood. The receptor set was obtained from a human donor in a cohort sampled during active COVID-19.

The chain joins TRBV5-1 to TRBJ1-1, with a tentative D call TRBD1 (5 bases). Trimming pared 4 bases from V and 5 bases from J, leaving 15 bases between. The length of the CDR3 is 14 residues. From germline, CDR1 is SGHRS and CDR2 YFSETQ. This CDR3 is CASSIQTGATEAFF. The CDR3 DNA is TGCGCCAGCAGCATTCAAACAGGCGCGACTGAAGCTTTCTTT.

In its sample, this clone was seen once. V and J are TRBV19 and TRBJ2-7; D perhaps matches TRBD1 (5 bases). Germline V lookup: CDR1 LNHDA, CDR2 SQIVND (reference sequence). V shed 9 bases and J shed 5 bases, with 17 bases lying between them. This CDR3 is 13 amino acids long. The CDR3 DNA is TGTGCCAGCTCAAGGGGTTTCGGTGACGAGCAGTACTTC. This translates into CASSRGFGDEQYF.

V usage is TRBV11-3 and J usage is TRBJ2-1; 9 nucleotides align to TRBD1. J lost 7 bases, V lost 2 bases, and 9 bases had no gene match. This CDR3 region has 16 residues. CDR1 is SGHNT and CDR2 is YENEEA in the germline V gene. The CDR3 loop is CASSLISGTGLNEQFF. In DNA form, the CDR3 reads TGTGCCAGCAGCTTAATTTCCGGGACAGGGTTAAATGAGCAGTTCTTC.

J is TRBJ2-5 and V is TRBV7-3; TRBD2 matches at 13 bases. The CDR3 is 15 amino acids. V lost 5 bases, J lost 5 bases, and 5 bases stayed unmatched. Germline CDR1 reads SGHTA; CDR2 reads FQGTGA. In nucleotides, the CDR3 is TGTGCCAGCAGCAGGACTAGCGGGAGTAAGGAGACCCAGTACTTC. It is translated as CASSRTSGSKETQYF.

This clone was recorded only once. V usage is TRBV27 and J usage is TRBJ2-1; D is possibly TRBD2 (5 bases). There are 15 residues in the CDR3. The germline CDR1 and CDR2 sequences are MNHEY and SMNVEV (reference sequence). Trimming removed 2 bases from V and 1 base from J, with 9 bases in between. The CDR3 protein is CASSLAGRSYNEQFF. CDR3 nucleotides: TGTGCCAGCAGTTTAGCGGGCAGGTCCTACAATGAGCAGTTCTTC.

V gene TRBV9 combines with J gene TRBJ2-3; 9 bases are a match to TRBD2. Per the germline V gene, CDR1 is SGDLS and CDR2 is YYNGEE. With 0 bases clipped from V and 6 bases from J, the junction kept 8 bases outside the gene matches. The CDR3 contains 16 residues. The CDR3, as DNA: TGTGCCAGCAGCGTAGGAGGTAGCGGGAGCTGGGATACGCAGTATTTT. Residues: CASSVGGSGSWDTQYF. Drawing the rest from reference TRBV9 and TRBJ2-3, the complete variable domain is DSGVTQTPKHLITATGQRVTLRCSPRSGDLSVYWYQQSLDQGLQFLIQYYNGEERAKGNILERFSAQQFPDLHSELNLSSLELGDSALYFCASSVGGSGSWDTQYFGPGTRLTVL.

The CDR3 is CATSEQDRNYGYTF. CDR3 sequence (DNA): TGTGCCACCAGTGAACAGGACAGGAACTATGGCTACACCTTC. The V gene is TRBV24-1, the J gene TRBJ1-2; 7 nucleotides match TRBD1. The CDR3 has 14 amino acids. Germline assignment: CDR1 KGHDR and CDR2 SFDVKD. Trimming at V came to 4 bases and at J to 2 bases, leaving 3 bases not matched to a gene.

V and J are TRBV5-5 and TRBJ2-1; unclear D gene. Trimming removed 0 bases at V and 5 bases at J, with 12 bases between. The germline gives CDR1 SGHKS, CDR2 YYEKEE (reference sequence). The CDR3 spans 15 residues. The CDR3 region is CASSLVVTENNEQFF. In nucleotides, the CDR3 is TGTGCCAGCAGCTTGGTTGTGACTGAGAACAATGAGCAGTTCTTC.

The rearrangement uses TRBV5-1 and TRBJ2-1; D is perhaps TRBD1 (5 bases). CDR1 and CDR2 from the germline V gene are SGHRS and YFSETQ. V was clipped by 4 bases and J by 0 bases, with 11 bases between them. The CDR3 extends over 15 amino acids. Written as DNA, the CDR3 is TGCGCCAGCAGCACACAGGCGAGCTCCTACAATGAGCAGTTCTTC. Translating gives CASSTQASSYNEQFF.

This clone was seen a handful of times. The V call is TRBV9, the J call TRBJ2-1; possibly TRBD2 for D (6 bases). Germline loops: CDR1 SGDLS, CDR2 YYNGEE. With 3 bases removed from V and 6 bases from J, the gap between germline ends came to 13 bases. CDR3 length: 14 residues. The CDR3 DNA reads as TGTGCCAGCAGCGGCGGGACTCACCGCAATGAGCAGTTCTTC. Residues: CASSGGTHRNEQFF.

There are many counts of this clone. The genes are TRBV5-6 and TRBJ2-7; 7 nucleotides line up with TRBD1. Per the germline V gene, CDR1 is SGHDT and CDR2 is YYEEEE. The CDR3 is 15 residues long. The junction had 10 bases not matched to a gene; V was cut back by 4 bases and J by 3 bases. Here the CDR3 reads CASSHTGTEVYEQYF. The CDR3 DNA reads TGTGCCAGCAGCCACACCGGGACAGAAGTCTACGAGCAGTACTTC.

V gene TRBV15 combines with J gene TRBJ1-2; 7 positions match TRBD1. V gave up 0 bases and J gave up 8 bases; unmatched junction bases: 9. The CDR3 loop spans 15 amino acids. Germline lookup yields CDR1 LNHNV and CDR2 YYDKDF (reference sequence). DNA for the CDR3: TGTGCCACCAGCAGAGATAGGGACAGTTCATTCGGCTACACCTTC. This sequence encodes CATSRDRDSSFGYTF. The full variable domain, its missing parts supplied by reference TRBV15 and TRBJ1-2, is DAMVIQNPRYQVTQFGKPVTLSCSQTLNHNVMYWYQQKSSQAPKLLFHYYDKDFNNEADTPDNFQSRRPNTSFCFLDIRSPGLGDTAMYLCATSRDRDSSFGYTFGSGTRLTVV.

The V call is TRBV18, the J call TRBJ1-1; no definite D call. The CDR3 length is 14 residues. Germline CDR1 KGHSH, CDR2 LQKENI. V dropped 3 bases and J dropped 1 base, with 9 bases sitting between them. The CDR3 DNA reads as TGTGCCAGCTCACCGACGTCAGGGAACACTGAAGCTTTCTTT. Its translation is CASSPTSGNTEAFF.

The CDR3 is CASSARDRGSNEQFF. DNA for the CDR3: TGTGCCAGCAGCGCCCGGGACAGGGGGTCCAATGAGCAGTTCTTC. The rearrangement links TRBV9 to TRBJ2-1, with 11 bases that match TRBD1. Germline CDR1 and CDR2: SGDLS and YYNGEE. There are 15 residues in the CDR3. With 3 bases clipped from V and 6 bases from J, the junction kept 5 bases outside the gene matches.

This clone was found a few times. The chain joins TRBV5-4 to TRBJ2-5; a possible D gene is TRBD2 (6 bases). The CDR3 is 15 residues long. The V end lost 3 bases, the J end lost 5 bases, and 17 bases lay between the germline ends. CDR1 and CDR2 (germline): SGHNT, YYREEE (reference sequence). The CDR3 reads CASSSPGTLGETQYF. The CDR3 nucleotides are TGTGCCAGCAGCTCCCCAGGGACTCTAGGCGAGACCCAGTACTTC.

This chain joins TRBV2 and TRBJ2-7; 8 bases fit TRBD1. The CDR3 sequence is 14 residues long. In germline, CDR1 is SNHLY, CDR2 FYNNEI. V lost 6 bases, J lost 4 bases, and 8 bases stayed unmatched. The chain's CDR3 is CASRASTGGYEQYF. CDR3 sequence (DNA): TGTGCCAGCAGAGCCTCAACAGGGGGGTACGAGCAGTACTTC.

The J gene is TRBJ1-1, the V gene TRBV12-3 or TRBV12-4; 7 nucleotides line up with TRBD1. This CDR3 comprises 13 residues. V shed 5 bases and J 6 bases; nucleotides not matched to a gene: 6. CDR3 loop: CASSLRQGAEAFF. The CDR3 DNA is TGTGCCAGCAGTCTTAGACAGGGCGCTGAAGCTTTCTTT.

The CDR3 nucleotides read TGTGCCAGCAGCTTGGCTACAGTCTATGGCTACACCTTC. Translated, it gives CASSLATVYGYTF. The chain couples TRBV5-4 to TRBJ1-2; D gene unclear. The V gene lost 0 bases and the J gene lost 4 bases, with 7 bases spanning the gap. CDR1 SGHNT and CDR2 YYREEE come from the germline V gene (reference sequence). CDR3 length: 13 amino acids. Full variable domain (rest looked up from reference TRBV5-4 and TRBJ1-2): ETGVTQSPTHLIKTRGQQVTLRCSSQSGHNTVSWYQQALGQGPQFIFQYYREEENGRGNFPPRFSGLQFPNYSSELNVNALELDDSALYLCASSLATVYGYTFGSGTRLTVV.

The chain links TRBV18 to TRBJ2-3; D is uncertain. Germline assignment: CDR1 KGHSH and CDR2 LQKENI. V was cut by 5 bases and J by 1 base, with 16 bases left in between. This CDR3 contains 16 residues. In DNA form, the CDR3 reads TGTGCCAGCTCAGAAAGCCCTCCCCGGGGCACAGATACGCAGTATTTT. Its translation: CASSESPPRGTDTQYF. Variable domain in full (rest from reference TRBV18 and TRBJ2-3): NAGVMQNPRHLVRRRGQEARLRCSPMKGHSHVYWYRQLPEEGLKFMVYLQKENIIDESGMPKERFSAEFPKEGPSILRIQQVVRGDSAAYFCASSESPPRGTDTQYFGPGTRLTVL.

The chain couples TRBV19 to TRBJ2-2; 8 positions match TRBD1. The V segment lost 2 bases and the J segment 7 bases; nucleotides outside the gene matches: 3. The CDR3 runs to 14 residues. The germline V gene encodes CDR1 LNHDA and CDR2 SQIVND (reference sequence). The CDR3 nucleotides are TGTGCCAGTAGTATAAACAGGGGGAACGGGGAGCTGTTTTTT. Translated, it gives CASSINRGNGELFF.